The TCR beta chain described here comes from a study of blood T cells in healthy people across ages. Findings of the study overall: Among T cells, TCR beta diversity per million cells dropped roughly linearly as age rose.

The CDR3 has 13 residues. With V trimmed by 3 bases and J by 11 bases, 7 bases remained unmatched. For the second PCR, which ran for roughly 6 to 12 cycles, a sample-barcoded 5' primer and a J-beta primer mix were used. One entry per CDR3 protein, called by TCRdb with MiXCR from the 5' RACE reads. The repertoire holds about 290,000 distinct CDR3 sequences, with 25% to 30% as singletons. Healthy Caucasian individuals from Russia aged roughly 6 to 90 were enrolled as donors. With regard to this clonotype: What it recognizes is unknown.

The sequence derives from a woman in her sixties or seventies in good health. Sequenced material: blood. The rearrangement joins TRBV12-3 or TRBV12-4 to TRBJ1-1; 9 bases are a match to TRBD1. The CDR3 sequence is CASSFQRTGVAFF. CDR3 in DNA: TGTGCCAGCAGTTTCCAGCGGACAGGGGTCGCTTTCTTT.